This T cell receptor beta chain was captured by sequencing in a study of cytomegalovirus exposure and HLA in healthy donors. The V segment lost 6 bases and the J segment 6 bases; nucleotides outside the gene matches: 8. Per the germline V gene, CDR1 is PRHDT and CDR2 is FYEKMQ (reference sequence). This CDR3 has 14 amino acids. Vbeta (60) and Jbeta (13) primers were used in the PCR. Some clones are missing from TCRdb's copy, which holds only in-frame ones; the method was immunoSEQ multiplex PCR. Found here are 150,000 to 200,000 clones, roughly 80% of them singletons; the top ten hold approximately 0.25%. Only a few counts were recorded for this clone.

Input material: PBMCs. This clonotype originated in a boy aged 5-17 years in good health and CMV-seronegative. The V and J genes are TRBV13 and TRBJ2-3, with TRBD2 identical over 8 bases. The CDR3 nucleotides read TGTGCCAGCAGTCGGGGGGGCGGGCAGGATACGCAGTATTTT. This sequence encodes CASSRGGGQDTQYF.